This T cell receptor beta chain was retrieved from a study of CD8 T cells in Susac syndrome. CD8+ and CD4+ blood T cells underwent TCR beta sequencing. CD8+ and CD4+ T cells were negatively isolated; TEMRA cells were FACS-enriched. Reverse transcription of about 0.5 to 1 ug RNA used random hexamers. MiXCR, applied by TCRdb to the immunoSEQ multiplex PCR reads, yields one record per CDR3 protein. This sample has some 180,000 distinct CDR3 sequences, with 85% to 95% found just once. This clonotype has only a few counts. Sequenced: CD4+ T cells from PBMCs. This clonotype originated in a human donor with Susac syndrome.

The DNA for the CDR3 is TGTGCCAGCAGCTTAGGAGGACAGGGAGGCACTGAAGCTTTCTTT. It translates to CASSLGGQGGTEAFF. The chain couples TRBV7-9 to TRBJ1-1; 8 nucleotides align to TRBD1. The CDR3 consists of 15 residues. Germline CDR1 reads SEHNR; CDR2 reads FQNEAQ (reference sequence). The J segment lost 4 bases and the V segment lost 1 base, leaving 5 bases of the junction unmatched. Filled out from reference TRBV7-9 and TRBJ1-1, the complete variable domain reads DTGVSQNPRHKITKRGQNVTFRCDPISEHNRLYWYRQTLGQGPEFLTYFQNEAQLEKSRLLSDRFSAERPKGSFSTLEIQRTEQGDSAMYLCASSLGGQGGTEAFFGQGTRLTVV.